Listed below are T cell receptor beta chains from one sample, sequenced in a study of OX40 agonist ivuxolimab in advanced cancers. This table comes from immunoSEQ multiplex PCR, and its TCRdb copy is limited to in-frame clones, with some not included. The sample has about 78,000 clones, roughly nine tenths seen once. Sample: CD4+ or CD8+ T cells sorted from blood, taken in a trial of the OX40 agonist ivuxolimab. These receptors were collected from an adult with an advanced solid tumor such as melanoma, head and neck, liver or kidney cancer. The CDR3 runs from the conserved cysteine through the conserved F or W. Each record gives: V gene, D gene, clone size, J gene, CDR3 protein, CDR3 DNA. D genes are given only for firm matches. Clone size appears in some rows only: once, few, many, or a class for an expanded clone.

TRBV11-1	.	.	TRBJ1-1	CASSLGFDTIMNTEAFF	TGTGCCAGCAGCTTAGGGTTTGACACCATAATGAACACTGAAGCTTTCTTT
TRBV4-1	.	.	TRBJ1-2	CASSPSGGYGYTF	TGCGCCAGCAGCCCCTCGGGAGGCTATGGCTACACCTTC
TRBV30	.	.	TRBJ1-2	CAWGRNYGYTF	TGTGCCTGGGGAAGGAATTATGGCTACACCTTC
TRBV23-1	.	.	TRBJ1-4	CASSQSTVSTANEKLFF	TGCGCCAGCAGTCAATCTACGGTTTCAACGGCTAATGAAAAACTGTTTTTT
TRBV29-1	TRBD1	.	TRBJ2-5	CSVPSDRKETQYF	TGCAGCGTACCGTCGGACAGGAAAGAGACCCAGTACTTC
TRBV19	.	.	TRBJ1-4	CASSIGLIEGEKLFF	TGTGCCAGTAGTATAGGACTTATTGAAGGTGAAAAACTGTTTTTT
TRBV30	.	.	TRBJ2-3	CAWSPPSSGSTDTQYF	TGTGCCTGGAGTCCCCCTTCGAGCGGCAGCACAGATACGCAGTATTTT
TRBV5-1	TRBD1	.	TRBJ1-1	CASSPRGLLLNTEAFF	TGCGCCAGCAGCCCTAGGGGGCTTTTACTGAACACTGAAGCTTTCTTT
TRBV6-1	.	.	TRBJ2-5	CASSEWGAGETQYF	TGTGCCAGCAGTGAATGGGGGGCGGGGGAGACCCAGTACTTC
TRBV18	.	.	TRBJ2-7	CASSPSWEDEQYF	TGTGCCAGCTCACCATCCTGGGAAGACGAGCAGTACTTC
TRBV18	.	.	TRBJ1-4	CASTALVNEKLFF	TGTGCCAGCACCGCTCTGGTAAATGAAAAACTGTTTTTT
TRBV7-2	.	.	TRBJ2-5	CASSVTRLETQYF	TGTGCCAGCAGCGTGACTAGATTGGAGACCCAGTACTTC
TRBV30	.	.	TRBJ2-3	CAWSDLAGAYTDTQYF	TGTGCCTGGAGCGATTTGGCGGGGGCCTACACAGATACGCAGTATTTT
TRBV9	.	few	TRBJ2-7	CASSTAPRDPYEQYF	TGTGCCAGCAGCACCGCACCCCGGGACCCCTACGAGCAGTACTTC